The source of this T cell receptor (beta chain) is a study of CD8 T cells in ankylosing spondylitis. About this clonotype: Its antigen remains unknown.

MiXCR was run by TCRdb on the 5' RACE reads, yielding one entry per CDR3 protein. The sample consists of about 420,000 distinct CDR3 sequences, about a fifth of them appearing once. Points from the study as a whole: Several highly homologous variants made up a TCR beta motif, and this motif appeared characteristic of ankylosing spondylitis blood. Significantly higher representation of disease-linked clones was reported for matched ankylosing spondylitis synovial fluid.

The sample comprised blood, either unsorted or a sorted T cell fraction (not recorded which). The TCR sequence derives from a male donor with ankylosing spondylitis.

In nucleotides, the CDR3 is TGTGCCAGCAGCCAGAGACAGGCGCCCCTAGGCTATGGCTACACCTTC. Translated: CASSQRQAPLGYGYTF. J is TRBJ1-2 and V is TRBV14; a weak D match, TRBD1 (6 bases). The CDR3 loop spans 16 amino acids. The V end was cut by 3 bases, the J end by 4 bases, with 18 bases between. Germline CDR1 is SGHDN and CDR2 is FVKESK. Drawing the rest from reference TRBV14 and TRBJ1-2, the complete variable domain is EAGVTQFPSHSVIEKGQTVTLRCDPISGHDNLYWYRRVMGKEIKFLLHFVKESKQDESGMPNNRFLAERTGGTYSTLKVQPAELEDSGVYFCASSQRQAPLGYGYTFGSGTRLTVV.